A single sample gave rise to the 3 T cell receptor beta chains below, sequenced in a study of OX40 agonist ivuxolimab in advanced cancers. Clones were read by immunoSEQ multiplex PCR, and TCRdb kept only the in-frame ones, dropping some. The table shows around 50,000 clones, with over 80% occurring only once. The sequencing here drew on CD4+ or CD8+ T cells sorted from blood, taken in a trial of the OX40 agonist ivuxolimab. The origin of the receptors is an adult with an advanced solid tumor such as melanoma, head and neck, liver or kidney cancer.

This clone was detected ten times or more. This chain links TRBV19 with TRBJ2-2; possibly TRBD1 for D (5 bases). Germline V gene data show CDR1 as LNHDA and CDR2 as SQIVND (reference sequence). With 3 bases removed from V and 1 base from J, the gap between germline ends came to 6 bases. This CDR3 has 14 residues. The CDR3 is CASSIQGNTGELFF. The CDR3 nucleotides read TGTGCCAGTAGTATTCAGGGGAACACCGGGGAGCTGTTTTTT.

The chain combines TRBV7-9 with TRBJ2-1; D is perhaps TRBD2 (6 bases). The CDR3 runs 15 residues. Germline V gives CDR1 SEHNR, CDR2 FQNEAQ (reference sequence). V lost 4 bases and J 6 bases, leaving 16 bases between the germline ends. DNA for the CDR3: TGTGCCAGCAGCTCCAAAAGCCTAGCGAGCAATGAGCAGTTCTTC. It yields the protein CASSSKSLASNEQFF.

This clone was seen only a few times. The CDR3 loop is CASSLAASISYEQYF. For the CDR3, the DNA is TGTGCCAGCAGCTTAGCGGCTAGCATCTCCTACGAGCAGTACTTC. The V and J genes are TRBV7-9 and TRBJ2-7, with D possibly matching TRBD2 (5 bases). CDR1 is SEHNR and CDR2 is FQNEAQ in the germline V gene (reference sequence). The CDR3 covers 15 residues. V lost 0 bases and J 0 bases, leaving 9 bases between the germline ends.